The 26 T cell receptor beta chains given below trace back to one sample, sequenced in a study of T cell repertoires and HLA-DP antigens. Their antigens remain unidentified. Repertoires were generated with immunoSEQ multiplex PCR, while TCRdb's copy carries only in-frame clones and drops some. In the table there are over 60,000 clones, around 80% of which are singletons. Sequences were obtained from CD4+ T cells from PBMCs. The receptor set was obtained from a man aged 55 to 70 in good health and CMV-seronegative.

On this clone: At one end, the junction sequence differs from germline, possibly due to a read error. The chain employs TRBV5-1 and TRBJ2-7; TRBD1 is a possible D gene (8 bases). The CDR3 loop spans 13 amino acids. Looked up from germline, CDR1 is SGHRS and CDR2 is YFSETQ. The CDR3 nucleotides read TGCGCCAGCAGCTTGGCCGGACAGGGAGGGTGGAACTTC. Translating it yields CASSLAGQGGWNF.

This chain connects TRBV9 to TRBJ2-7; D possibly corresponds to TRBD2 (6 bases). The CDR3 is 14 amino acids. Trimming pared 3 bases from V and 4 bases from J, leaving 14 bases between. Germline loops: CDR1 SGDLS, CDR2 YYNGEE. The CDR3 spells CASSGGNGRYEQYF. In nucleotides, the CDR3 is TGTGCCAGCAGCGGCGGAAACGGGAGATACGAGCAGTACTTC. The variable domain in full, completed from reference TRBV9 and TRBJ2-7, reads DSGVTQTPKHLITATGQRVTLRCSPRSGDLSVYWYQQSLDQGLQFLIQYYNGEERAKGNILERFSAQQFPDLHSELNLSSLELGDSALYFCASSGGNGRYEQYFGPGTRLTVT.

The V and J genes are TRBV5-4 and TRBJ1-2; TRBD1 agrees at 8 bases. CDR3 size: 12 residues. V shed 4 bases, J shed 7 bases, and the junction held 3 bases outside the gene matches. Germline loops: CDR1 SGHNT, CDR2 YYREEE (reference sequence). The CDR3 reads CASSTDRVGYTF. The CDR3 nucleotides read TGTGCCAGCAGCACGGACAGGGTTGGCTACACCTTC.

The gene calls are TRBV6-5 and TRBJ1-3, with no clear D. The CDR3 has 15 residues. Looked up from germline, CDR1 is MNHEY and CDR2 is SVGAGI. Deletions cut 5 bases from V and 0 bases from J, with 11 bases between. The CDR3 nucleotides read TGTGCCAGCAGTCTTAAAAGCCACTCTGGAAACACCATATATTTT. Translated: CASSLKSHSGNTIYF.

V and J are TRBV2 and TRBJ1-2; 9 bases are a match to TRBD1. The junction had 4 bases not matched to a gene; V was cut back by 9 bases and J by 5 bases. Germline V gene sequence: CDR1 SNHLY, CDR2 FYNNEI. The CDR3 consists of 12 residues. CDR3 coding DNA: TGTGCCAGGTCCGGGACAGGGTATGGCTACACCTTC. Its protein is CARSGTGYGYTF.

The chain couples TRBV5-6 to TRBJ1-4; no definite D call. CDR1 and CDR2 from the germline V gene are SGHDT and YYEEEE. This CDR3 has 14 residues. Deletions cut 4 bases from V and 3 bases from J, with 10 bases between. In DNA, the CDR3 is TGTGCCAGCAGCAAGAGACCGCCTAATGAAAAACTGTTTTTT. This gives the protein CASSKRPPNEKLFF.

The CDR3 sequence: CASSRFLGTGELFF. DNA of the CDR3: TGTGCCAGCAGCCGTTTCTTGGGGACCGGGGAGCTGTTTTTT. V usage is TRBV11-3 and J usage is TRBJ2-2; no clear D. The V gene lost 5 bases and the J gene lost 5 bases, with 12 bases spanning the gap. Germline-derived CDR1 and CDR2 are SGHNT and YENEEA. The CDR3 consists of 14 residues.

This chain uses TRBV19 with TRBJ1-2; TRBD1 is a possible D gene (5 bases). The germline CDR1 and CDR2 sequences are LNHDA and SQIVND (reference sequence). Between the trimmed V and J ends, which lost 6 bases and 2 bases, there was a span of 16 bases. This CDR3 region has 15 residues. CDR3 amino acids: CASSPGRRQNYGYTF. The CDR3 DNA follows: TGTGCCAGTAGCCCGGGCCGGCGACAGAACTATGGCTACACCTTC.

The V gene is TRBV4-3, the J gene TRBJ1-1; the D gene is possibly TRBD1 (6 bases). CDR3 length: 15 residues. V lost 4 bases to trimming and J lost 1 base, with 13 bases between them. CDR1 is LGHNA and CDR2 is YSLEER in the germline V gene. The CDR3 bases are TGCGCCAGCAGCCTCGTCCCACAGGGGAACACTGAAGCTTTCTTT. Translation: CASSLVPQGNTEAFF.

This clone came up a few times. This chain uses TRBV5-5 with TRBJ2-7, with D tentatively TRBD2 (6 bases). Germline-derived CDR1 and CDR2 are SGHKS and YYEKEE (reference sequence). The CDR3 runs 14 residues. The germline V and J ends were trimmed by 2 bases and 5 bases, with 14 bases remaining between them. Here the CDR3 reads CASSFGGSGNEQYV. In nucleotides, the CDR3 is TGTGCCAGCAGCTTCGGGGGTTCGGGGAACGAGCAGTACGTC.

This chain uses TRBV6-6 with TRBJ2-1, with 9 bases fitting TRBD1. CDR1 and CDR2 (germline): MNHNY, SVGAGI (reference sequence). With V trimmed by 0 bases and J by 4 bases, 4 bases remained unmatched. The CDR3 is 16 amino acids. This CDR3 reads CASSYSSGQGYNEQFF. The CDR3 region has the DNA TGTGCCAGCAGTTACTCCTCGGGACAGGGATACAATGAGCAGTTCTTC.

The chain carries TRBV2 and TRBJ1-1; unclear D gene. The CDR3 covers 13 residues. Trimming left V 4 bases short and J 2 bases short, with 8 bases between. Germline CDR1 reads SNHLY; CDR2 reads FYNNEI. The CDR3 DNA sequence: TGTGCCAGCAGTGGGTCACGAAACACTGAAGCTTTCTTT. Protein sequence: CASSGSRNTEAFF.

The chain's CDR3 is CAITRTPDSGNTIYF. CDR3 DNA: TGTGCCATCACGAGGACCCCGGACTCTGGAAACACCATATATTTT. This chain uses TRBV10-3 with TRBJ1-3; unclear D gene. Trimming stripped 7 bases from V and 0 bases from J, with 13 bases between. CDR3 size: 15 residues. Germline V CDR1 and CDR2: ENHRY, SYGVKD.

This sequence joins TRBV11-3 and TRBJ2-5, with D possibly matching TRBD2 (7 bases). V was trimmed by 8 bases and J by 5 bases, leaving 12 bases between them. The CDR3 spans 12 residues. Germline V gene data show CDR1 as SGHNT and CDR2 as YENEEA. The CDR3 here is CASSGGGETQYF. The CDR3 nucleotides read TGTGCCAGCTCGGGGGGCGGGGAGACCCAGTACTTC.

The gene calls are TRBV5-4 and TRBJ1-2; 8 bases fit TRBD1. Looked up from germline, CDR1 is SGHNT and CDR2 is YYREEE (reference sequence). The CDR3 has 15 amino acids. Trimming took 4 bases from V and 2 from J; bases not matched to a gene: 7. The CDR3 spells CASSKDQGANYGYTF. CDR3 sequence (DNA): TGTGCCAGCAGCAAGGATCAGGGGGCGAACTATGGCTACACCTTC.

The chain is built from TRBV5-1 and TRBJ2-2; TRBD1 agrees at 10 bases. The CDR3 is made up of 16 amino acids. J gave up 3 bases and V 4 bases, and 6 bases lay outside the gene matches. Germline CDR1 and CDR2: SGHRS and YFSETQ. CDR3 DNA: TGCGCCAGCAGCAACCCGGGACAGGGGTACACCGGGGAGCTGTTTTTT. Amino acid sequence: CASSNPGQGYTGELFF.

The chain is built from TRBV7-6 and TRBJ1-4; 10 bases align to TRBD1. The CDR3 sequence is 14 residues long. The V and J ends lost 5 bases and 6 bases, in that order; junction bases with no gene match: 3. Germline CDR1 reads SGHVS; CDR2 reads FNYEAQ. The CDR3 here is CASSTGTGDEKLFF. CDR3 nucleotides: TGTGCCAGCAGCACCGGGACAGGGGATGAAAAACTGTTTTTT.

The genes are TRBV18 and TRBJ1-1, with 8 positions matching TRBD1. V shed 3 bases and J 3 bases; nucleotides not matched to a gene: 3. The CDR3 has 14 residues. The germline V gene has CDR1 KGHSH and CDR2 LQKENI. CDR3 nucleotide sequence: TGTGCCAGCTCACCGTTACAGGGGGACACTGAAGCTTTCTTT. It encodes CASSPLQGDTEAFF.

This chain joins TRBV7-2 and TRBJ2-7, with 10 bases that match TRBD1. The germline CDR1 and CDR2 sequences are SGHTA and FQGNSA. J gave up 4 bases and V 3 bases, and 6 bases lay outside the gene matches. This CDR3 contains 15 residues. The CDR3 reads CASSLDRGEGYEQYF. The CDR3 DNA sequence: TGTGCCAGCAGCTTGGACAGGGGGGAAGGGTACGAGCAGTACTTC.

This clone has only a few counts. V and J are TRBV7-2 and TRBJ2-1; 8 bases are a match to TRBD2. With 3 bases clipped from V and 4 bases from J, the junction kept 11 bases outside the gene matches. Germline V gives CDR1 SGHTA, CDR2 FQGNSA. The CDR3 covers 17 residues. The CDR3 here is CASSFLPGGGIYNEQFF. CDR3 bases: TGTGCCAGCAGCTTTCTACCTGGCGGGGGGATTTACAATGAGCAGTTCTTC.

The V gene is TRBV7-8, the J gene TRBJ2-2; 9 nucleotides line up with TRBD2. V trimming: 9 bases; J trimming: 9 bases; junction bases outside the gene matches: 8. The CDR3 loop spans 13 amino acids. CDR1 is SGHVS, CDR2 FQNEAQ, per germline. Written as DNA, the CDR3 is TGTGCCAGTTCCTCGGCGGGGGGGAGGGAGCTGTTTTTT. Encoded protein: CASSSAGGRELFF. The variable domain in full, completed from reference TRBV7-8 and TRBJ2-2, reads GAGVSQSPRYKVAKRGQDVALRCDPISGHVSLFWYQQALGQGPEFLTYFQNEAQLDKSGLPSDRFFAERPEGSVSTLKIQRTQQEDSAVYLCASSSAGGRELFFGEGSRLTVL.

This clone has only one observation. The gene calls are TRBV7-2 and TRBJ2-3; 10 nucleotides match TRBD2. CDR1 SGHTA and CDR2 FQGNSA come from the germline V gene. The CDR3 extends over 16 amino acids. With 5 bases clipped from V and 5 bases from J, the junction kept 10 bases outside the gene matches. In DNA form, the CDR3 reads TGTGCCAGCAGCCCGACGCTAGCGGGAGCGAAAGATACGCAGTATTTT. Translating it yields CASSPTLAGAKDTQYF.

The rearrangement links TRBV5-1 to TRBJ2-1; 16 positions match TRBD2. The J segment lost 8 bases and the V segment lost 4 bases, leaving 12 bases of the junction unmatched. This CDR3 comprises 18 residues. CDR1 and CDR2 (germline): SGHRS, YFSETQ. The CDR3 nucleotides are TGCGCCAGCAGCGCGTCGGGACTAGCGGGGGGGCGGATCGATGAGCAGTTCTTC. Its translation is CASSASGLAGGRIDEQFF. The entire variable domain, with the rest obtained from reference TRBV5-1 and TRBJ2-1, is as follows: KAGVTQTPRYLIKTRGQQVTLSCSPISGHRSVSWYQQTPGQGLQFLFEYFSETQRNKGNFPGRFSGRQFSNSRSEMNVSTLELGDSALYLCASSASGLAGGRIDEQFFGPGTRLTVL.

The count of this clone is one. The chain has TRBV9 and TRBJ2-1; a possible D gene is TRBD2 (5 bases). Trimming shortened V by 0 bases and J by 0 bases, and 7 bases separated the two germline ends. CDR1 and CDR2 from the germline V gene are SGDLS and YYNGEE. The CDR3 has 15 amino acids. CDR3 coding DNA: TGTGCCAGCAGCGTAGAACTAGGCTCCTACAATGAGCAGTTCTTC. Its translation: CASSVELGSYNEQFF.

The gene calls are TRBV28 and TRBJ2-7, with TRBD1 as a possible D gene (6 bases). The germline V and J ends were trimmed by 1 base and 2 bases, with 9 bases remaining between them. CDR1 and CDR2 (germline): MDHEN, SYDVKM. The CDR3 is 14 residues long. The CDR3 DNA is TGTGCCAGCAGTTTATTGGGGGCTGCCTACGAGCAGTACTTC. This translates into CASSLLGAAYEQYF.

This chain uses TRBV7-8 with TRBJ1-1; TRBD1 matches at 7 bases. With 5 bases clipped from V and 5 bases from J, the junction kept 11 bases outside the gene matches. Germline assignment: CDR1 SGHVS and CDR2 FQNEAQ. This CDR3 region has 15 residues. The CDR3 protein is CASSLLSRGGTEAFF. The CDR3 region has the DNA TGTGCCAGCAGCCTACTATCCAGGGGGGGAACTGAAGCTTTCTTT.